What follows is one T cell receptor beta chain and its context. The antigen remains unidentified. Investigators took around 10 milliliters of peripheral blood from every donor. Through a sample-barcoded 5' primer and a J-beta primer mix, a second PCR was run for about 6 to 11 cycles. Each TCR beta cDNA got a 12-nucleotide random molecular identifier. One entry per CDR3 protein, called by TCRdb with MiXCR from the 5' RACE reads. The repertoire holds 650,000 to 700,000 distinct CDR3 sequences, with roughly half as singletons. This sample was taken from a study of blood T cells in healthy people across ages. Study results and caveats: With naive T cell percentage, TCR beta diversity showed a strong correlation. Whereas aged donors had fewer naive CD4+ cells, long-lived donors had more of them and higher diversity.

The V segment lost 4 bases and the J segment 7 bases; nucleotides outside the gene matches: 9. The CDR3 runs to 14 residues. CDR1 is SGHTA, CDR2 FQGNSA, per germline. Sequenced sample: blood. The receptor was derived from a woman over 75 in good health. The V and J genes are TRBV7-2 and TRBJ1-2; TRBD1 matches 7 bases. Here the CDR3 reads CASSWTDRVPGYTF. CDR3 in DNA: TGTGCCAGCAGCTGGACTGACAGGGTCCCTGGCTACACCTTC.